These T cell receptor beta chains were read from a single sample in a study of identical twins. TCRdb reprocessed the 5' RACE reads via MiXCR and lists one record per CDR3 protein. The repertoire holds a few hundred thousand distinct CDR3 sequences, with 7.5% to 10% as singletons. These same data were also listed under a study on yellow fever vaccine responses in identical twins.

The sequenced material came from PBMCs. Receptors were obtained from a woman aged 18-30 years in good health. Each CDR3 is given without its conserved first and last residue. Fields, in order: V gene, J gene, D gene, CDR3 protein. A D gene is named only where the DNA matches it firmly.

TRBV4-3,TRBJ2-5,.,ASSQVHQGTETQY
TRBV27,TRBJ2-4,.,ASSPNTGAKNIQY
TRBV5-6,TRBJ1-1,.,ASSARLSFILMNTEAF
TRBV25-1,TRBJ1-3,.,ASSFGIGNTIY
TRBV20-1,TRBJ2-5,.,SARVSQETQY
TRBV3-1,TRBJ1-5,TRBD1,ASSSGTGGQGGQPQH
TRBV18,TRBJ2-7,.,ASSPTEWGTYEQY
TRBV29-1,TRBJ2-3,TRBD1,SAVGAGGLTDTQY
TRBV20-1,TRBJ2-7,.,SASPTSGAAYEQY
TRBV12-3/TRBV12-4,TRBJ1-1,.,ASLNTEAF
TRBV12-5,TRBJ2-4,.,ASGPGRTKNIQY
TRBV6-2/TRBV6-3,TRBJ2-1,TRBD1,ASSFGTGEFHNEQF
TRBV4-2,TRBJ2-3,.,ASSRDLRGVGVTDTQY
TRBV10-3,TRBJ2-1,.,AISESLEHSYNEQF
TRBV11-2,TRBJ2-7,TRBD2,ASSLMMTSGYEQY
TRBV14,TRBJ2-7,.,ASSHSGYGQY
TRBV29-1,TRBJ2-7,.,SVGGGNTYEQY
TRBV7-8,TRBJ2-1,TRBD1,ASSSLSGQGDYEQF
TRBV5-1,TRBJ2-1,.,ASSLAEASTGF
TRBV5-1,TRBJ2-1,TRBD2,ASSFIGLRGVYNEQF
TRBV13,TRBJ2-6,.,ARSLGPQVSSGANVLT
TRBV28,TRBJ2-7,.,ASSLSMHYEQY
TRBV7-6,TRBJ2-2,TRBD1,ASSASPLGDPGTVTGELF
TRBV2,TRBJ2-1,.,ASGRAGGGNEQF
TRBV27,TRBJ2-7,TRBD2,ASSPSSTSVHEQY
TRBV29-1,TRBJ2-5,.,SVEDLRGEWSQETQY
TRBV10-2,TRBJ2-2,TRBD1,ASSGTGGEGGELF
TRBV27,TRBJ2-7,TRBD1,ASSPPPGQASRYEQY
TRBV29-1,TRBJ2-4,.,SVEEGRYIQY
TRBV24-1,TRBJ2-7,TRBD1,ATSDRKDRDSYEQY
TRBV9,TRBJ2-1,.,ASSHNRVQGPNEQF
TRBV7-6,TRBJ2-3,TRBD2,ASSHGTSGGFTDTQY
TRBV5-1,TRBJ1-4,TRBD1,ASSFGDRDAEKLF
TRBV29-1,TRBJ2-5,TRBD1,SVSDRGETQY
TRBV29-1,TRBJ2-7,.,SVGYRGGEQY
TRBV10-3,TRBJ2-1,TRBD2,AIQREGVDEQF
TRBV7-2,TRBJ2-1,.,ASSLSQRRTNEQF
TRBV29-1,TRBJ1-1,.,SVVTALTEAF
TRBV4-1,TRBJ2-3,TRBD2,ASSPPGRERSTDTQY